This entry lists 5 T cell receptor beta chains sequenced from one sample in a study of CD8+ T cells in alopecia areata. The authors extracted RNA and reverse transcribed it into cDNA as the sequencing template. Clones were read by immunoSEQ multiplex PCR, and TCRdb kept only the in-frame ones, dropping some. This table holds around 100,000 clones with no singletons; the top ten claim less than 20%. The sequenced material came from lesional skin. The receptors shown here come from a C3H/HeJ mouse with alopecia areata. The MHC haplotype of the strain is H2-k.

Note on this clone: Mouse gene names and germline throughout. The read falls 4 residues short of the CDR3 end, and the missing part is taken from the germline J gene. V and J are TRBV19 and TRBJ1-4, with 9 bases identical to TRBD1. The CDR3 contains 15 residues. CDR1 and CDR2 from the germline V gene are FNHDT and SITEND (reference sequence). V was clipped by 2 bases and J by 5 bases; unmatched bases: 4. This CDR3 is CASSIEDRGNERLFF. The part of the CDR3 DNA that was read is TGTGCCAGCAGTATTGAGGACAGGGGTAACGAA.

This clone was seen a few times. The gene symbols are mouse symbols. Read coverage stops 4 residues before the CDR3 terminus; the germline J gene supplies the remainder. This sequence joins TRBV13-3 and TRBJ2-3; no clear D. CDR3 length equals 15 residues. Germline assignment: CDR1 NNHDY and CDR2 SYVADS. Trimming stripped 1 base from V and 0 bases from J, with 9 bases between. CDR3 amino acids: CASSDSPPSAETLYF. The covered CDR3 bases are TGTGCCAGCAGTGATTCCCCCCCTAGTGCAGAA.

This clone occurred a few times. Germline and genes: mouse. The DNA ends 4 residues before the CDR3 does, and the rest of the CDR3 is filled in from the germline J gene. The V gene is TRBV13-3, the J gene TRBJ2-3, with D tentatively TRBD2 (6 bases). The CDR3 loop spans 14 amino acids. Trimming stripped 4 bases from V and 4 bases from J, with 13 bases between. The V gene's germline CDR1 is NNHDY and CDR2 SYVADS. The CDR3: CASSPLTGSETLYF. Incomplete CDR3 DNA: TGTGCCAGCAGTCCTCTTACTGGGTCAGAA.

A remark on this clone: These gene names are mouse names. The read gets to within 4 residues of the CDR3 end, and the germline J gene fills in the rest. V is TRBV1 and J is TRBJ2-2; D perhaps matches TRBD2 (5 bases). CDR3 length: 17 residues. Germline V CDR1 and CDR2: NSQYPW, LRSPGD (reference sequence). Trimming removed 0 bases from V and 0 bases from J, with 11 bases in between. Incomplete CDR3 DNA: TGCACCTGCAGTGCAGATGGTGGGGTTGCAAACACCGGG. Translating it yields CTCSADGGVANTG. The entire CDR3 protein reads CTCSADGGVANTGQLYF. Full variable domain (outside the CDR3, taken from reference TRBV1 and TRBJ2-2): VTLLEQNPRWRLVPRGQAVNLRCILKNSQYPWMSWYQQDLQKQLQWLFTLRSPGDKEVKSLPGADYLATRVTDTELRLQVANMSQGRTLYCTCSADGGVANTGQLYFGEGSKLTVL.

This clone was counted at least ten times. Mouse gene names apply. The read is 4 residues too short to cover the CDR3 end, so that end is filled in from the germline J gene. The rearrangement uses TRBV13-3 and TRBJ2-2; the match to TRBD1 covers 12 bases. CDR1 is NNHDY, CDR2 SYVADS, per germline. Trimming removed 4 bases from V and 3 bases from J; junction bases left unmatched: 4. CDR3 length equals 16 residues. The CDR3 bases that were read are TGTGCCAGCAGTCCGGGACAGGGGGCGGACACCGGG. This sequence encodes CASSPGQGADTG. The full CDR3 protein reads CASSPGQGADTGQLYF.